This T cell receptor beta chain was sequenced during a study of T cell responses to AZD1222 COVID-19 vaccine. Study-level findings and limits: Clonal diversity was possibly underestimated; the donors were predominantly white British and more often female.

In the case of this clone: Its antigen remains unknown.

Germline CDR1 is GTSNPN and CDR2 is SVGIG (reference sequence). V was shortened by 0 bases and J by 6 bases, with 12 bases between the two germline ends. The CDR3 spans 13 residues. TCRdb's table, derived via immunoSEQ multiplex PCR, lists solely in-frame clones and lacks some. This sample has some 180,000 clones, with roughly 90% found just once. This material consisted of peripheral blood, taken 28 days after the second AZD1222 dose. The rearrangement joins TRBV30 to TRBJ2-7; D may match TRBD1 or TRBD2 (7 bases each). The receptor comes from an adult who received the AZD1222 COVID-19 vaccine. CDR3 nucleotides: TGTGCCTGGAGTGTGTCCAGGGGGGGCGAGCAGTACTTC. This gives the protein CAWSVSRGGEQYF.